Below, 26 T cell receptor beta chains from the same sample are listed, as sequenced in a study of T-cell memory formation after mild COVID-19. TCRdb re-derived calls from the 5' RACE reads in MiXCR, one entry per CDR3 protein. The repertoire holds about 340,000 distinct CDR3 sequences, with approximately 15% as singletons. The sample comprised PBMCs or a T cell subset sorted from them (not recorded which). All receptors come from a man younger than 30 who had mild COVID-19 (a few samples of this study predate the infection). Cell type and time point are not known.

The chain uses TRBV6-5 and TRBJ1-1, with D tentatively TRBD1 (5 bases). The V end lost 2 bases, the J end lost 0 bases, and 10 bases lay between the germline ends. Looked up from germline, CDR1 is MNHEY and CDR2 is SVGAGI. The CDR3 is 15 amino acids. In nucleotides, the CDR3 is TGTGCCAGCAGTTACGGGGGAGGAATGAACACTGAAGCTTTCTTT. This translates into CASSYGGGMNTEAFF.

The J gene is TRBJ1-4, the V gene TRBV4-1; 8 positions match TRBD1. The CDR3 length is 15 residues. After removal of 5 bases from V and 4 bases from J, the junction contained 6 bases not matched to a gene. Germline V gene data show CDR1 as MGHRA and CDR2 as YSYEKL. CDR3: CASSDGTGINEKLFF. DNA of the CDR3: TGCGCCAGCAGCGATGGGACAGGCATTAATGAAAAACTGTTTTTT.

The chain joins TRBV12-3 or TRBV12-4 to TRBJ1-2; D unresolved. Between the trimmed V and J ends, which lost 6 bases and 8 bases, there was a span of 13 bases. The CDR3 runs 12 residues. DNA of the CDR3: TGTGCCAGCAGATTACAGCTTGAGGGCTACACCTTC. Encoded protein: CASRLQLEGYTF.

This clonotype was detected a few times. The chain recombines TRBV29-1 with TRBJ1-3; D uncertain. Trimming took 4 bases from V and 0 from J, leaving 4 bases between them. Germline lookup yields CDR1 SQVTM and CDR2 ANQGSEA. The CDR3 consists of 12 residues. Written as DNA, the CDR3 is TGCAGCGTTGTGTCCTCTGGAAACACCATATATTTT. Amino acid sequence: CSVVSSGNTIYF.

This clonotype occurred many times. J is TRBJ2-5 and V is TRBV12-3 or TRBV12-4; tentatively, D is TRBD2 (6 bases). V was cut by 8 bases and J by 5 bases, with 12 bases left in between. There are 12 residues in the CDR3. The DNA of the CDR3 is TGTGCCAGCTGCCGGGACTGTGAGACCCAGTACTTC. Its translation is CASCRDCETQYF.

CDR3 sequence: CASRQAPYQETQYF. CDR3 bases: TGTGCCAGCAGACAAGCGCCGTACCAAGAGACCCAGTACTTC. This chain links TRBV7-9 with TRBJ2-5, with D unresolved. This CDR3 region has 14 residues. Germline V CDR1 and CDR2: SEHNR, FQNEAQ (reference sequence). Deletions cut 6 bases from V and 0 bases from J, with 11 bases between.

The chain's CDR3 is CASSYSGGSDTQYF. CDR3 coding DNA: TGTGCCAGCAGTTACAGCGGGGGATCAGATACGCAGTATTTT. The gene calls are TRBV6-5 and TRBJ2-3; TRBD2 agrees at 8 bases. This CDR3 is 14 amino acids long. Trimming took 2 bases from V and 4 from J; bases not matched to a gene: 2. Germline V gene sequence: CDR1 MNHEY, CDR2 SVGAGI.

This clonotype was seen more than once but under ten times. The chain combines TRBV4-2 with TRBJ2-3; 13 positions match TRBD2. The germline CDR1 and CDR2 sequences are LGHNA and YNFKEQ. CDR3 length: 16 amino acids. J lost 5 bases, V lost 4 bases, and 6 bases had no gene match. The CDR3 spells CASSPSRTSGGDTQYF. Here the CDR3 DNA reads TGTGCCAGCAGCCCCTCCCGGACTAGCGGGGGAGATACGCAGTATTTT.

V gene TRBV19 combines with J gene TRBJ1-5; no reliable D call. Trimming removed 7 bases from V and 4 bases from J, with 14 bases in between. Germline V gives CDR1 LNHDA, CDR2 SQIVND (reference sequence). The CDR3 extends over 14 amino acids. For the CDR3, the DNA is TGTGCCAGTAATCAGGAGGTGAGAAATCAGCCCCAGCATTTT. Its translation is CASNQEVRNQPQHF.

The V and J genes are TRBV12-3 or TRBV12-4 and TRBJ1-5, with TRBD1 as a possible D gene (6 bases). This CDR3 is built from 14 residues. V gave up 4 bases and J gave up 3 bases, with 10 bases separating them. CDR3 loop: CASSSDRINQPQHF. CDR3 coding DNA: TGTGCCAGCAGTTCCGACAGGATCAATCAGCCCCAGCATTTT.

This clonotype has just a few counts. The chain recombines TRBV5-8 with TRBJ2-6; 9 bases are shared with TRBD1. With V trimmed by 5 bases and J by 3 bases, 6 bases remained unmatched. This CDR3 is built from 16 residues. Germline loops: CDR1 SGHTS, CDR2 YDEGEE. The CDR3 loop reads CASRDRGGIGANVLTF. The CDR3 DNA reads as TGTGCCAGCAGGGACAGGGGCGGAATTGGGGCCAACGTCCTGACTTTC.

This chain joins TRBV27 and TRBJ2-7, with 7 bases identical to TRBD1. With V trimmed by 4 bases and J by 2 bases, 5 bases remained unmatched. CDR3 length: 14 amino acids. The V gene's germline CDR1 is MNHEY and CDR2 SMNVEV (reference sequence). The CDR3 region has the DNA TGTGCCAGCAGTTGGGGACAGAAAACCTACGAGCAGTACTTC. Translated: CASSWGQKTYEQYF.

This chain joins TRBV11-3 and TRBJ2-2; D ambiguous. Germline V gives CDR1 SGHNT, CDR2 YENEEA. The germline V and J ends were trimmed by 4 bases and 4 bases, with 16 bases remaining between them. This CDR3 region has 16 residues. The CDR3 region is CASSSGPGSSTGELFF. The CDR3 bases are TGTGCCAGCAGCTCGGGCCCTGGAAGTAGCACCGGGGAGCTGTTTTTT.

The chain's CDR3 is CASSLVDSSYNSPLHF. As DNA, the CDR3 is TGTGCCAGCAGCTTAGTCGACAGCTCCTATAATTCACCCCTCCACTTT. The V gene is TRBV7-2, the J gene TRBJ1-6; possibly TRBD1 for D (5 bases). V lost 1 base and J lost 0, with 7 bases in between. CDR3 length: 16 amino acids. In germline, CDR1 is SGHTA, CDR2 FQGNSA.

The genes are TRBV7-9 and TRBJ2-5; 7 bases fit TRBD2. Looked up from germline, CDR1 is SEHNR and CDR2 is FQNEAQ (reference sequence). V lost 5 bases to trimming and J lost 2 bases; unmatched junction nucleotides: 2. The CDR3 is 13 residues long. The CDR3 here is CASSTAGQETQYF. As DNA, the CDR3 is TGTGCCAGCAGCACAGCGGGGCAAGAGACCCAGTACTTC.

The rearrangement uses TRBV19 and TRBJ2-7; the D is unclear. Between the trimmed V and J ends, which lost 6 bases and 4 bases, there was a span of 7 bases. In germline, CDR1 is LNHDA, CDR2 SQIVND (reference sequence). The CDR3 totals 11 residues. The CDR3 DNA is TGTGCCAGTAGGACCGGATACGAGCAGTACTTC. Protein: CASRTGYEQYF. Based on the CDR3 plus reference TRBV19 and TRBJ2-7, the full variable domain is DGGITQSPKYLFRKEGQNVTLSCEQNLNHDAMYWYRQDPGQGLRLIYYSQIVNDFQKGDIAEGYSVSREKKESFPLTVTSAQKNPTAFYLCASRTGYEQYFGPGTRLTVT.

A few counts support this clonotype. The rearrangement uses TRBV5-1 and TRBJ2-7, with unresolved D. Trimming removed 0 bases from V and 7 bases from J, with 23 bases in between. Germline CDR1 is SGHRS and CDR2 is YFSETQ. CDR3 length equals 17 residues. The CDR3 DNA follows: TGCGCCAGCAGCTTGGCCACGGCAGTACATTTAGTGGAGGAGCAGTACTTC. Amino acids: CASSLATAVHLVEEQYF.

The chain uses TRBV7-2 and TRBJ2-7; 10 nucleotides agree with TRBD2. The CDR3 runs to 14 residues. CDR1 is SGHTA, CDR2 FQGNSA, per germline. The V and J ends lost 6 bases and 0 bases, in that order; junction bases with no gene match: 2. The CDR3 nucleotides are TGTGCCAGCAGACTAGCGGGGAGCTCCTACGAGCAGTACTTC. This translates into CASRLAGSSYEQYF.

The chain joins TRBV25-1 to TRBJ2-1; 13 bases agree with TRBD2. V was clipped by 2 bases and J by 4 bases; unmatched bases: 2. CDR1 and CDR2 from the germline V gene are MGHDK and SYGVNS. The CDR3 contains 16 residues. The CDR3 sequence: CASSEAGLAGYNEQFF. CDR3 nucleotide sequence: TGTGCCAGCAGTGAAGCGGGACTAGCGGGGTACAATGAGCAGTTCTTC.

The chain couples TRBV28 to TRBJ2-5, with D possibly matching TRBD1 (5 bases). The V end lost 8 bases, the J end lost 2 bases, and 9 bases lay between the germline ends. This CDR3 region has 12 residues. Germline CDR1 MDHEN, CDR2 SYDVKM. CDR3: CASRRQQETQYF. DNA for the CDR3: TGTGCCAGCCGAAGACAGCAAGAGACCCAGTACTTC.

This clonotype showed up just a few times. The gene calls are TRBV6-5 and TRBJ2-2; 14 nucleotides match TRBD2. Germline V CDR1 and CDR2: MNHEY, SVGAGI. CDR3 size: 16 residues. The V segment lost 2 bases and the J segment 5 bases; nucleotides outside the gene matches: 1. Here the CDR3 reads CASSYGTSGGTGELFF. In DNA form, the CDR3 reads TGTGCCAGCAGTTACGGGACTAGCGGGGGTACCGGGGAGCTGTTTTTT.

The sample holds many counts of this clonotype. The chain recombines TRBV7-6 with TRBJ2-1; D gene unclear. The CDR3 extends over 16 amino acids. Trimming stripped 5 bases from V and 0 bases from J, with 14 bases between. Germline V gene lookup returns CDR1 SGHVS and CDR2 FNYEAQ. The CDR3 DNA is TGTGCCAGCAGCCTAACAAGGCCGAGCTCCTACAATGAGCAGTTCTTC. This translates into CASSLTRPSSYNEQFF.

This clonotype was seen a single time. A junction boundary mismatches the germline segment, possibly from a read error. This chain links TRBV12-3 or TRBV12-4 with TRBJ2-5; TRBD1 matches 7 bases. The CDR3 runs to 14 residues. This CDR3 reads CASSLRDRLETQSF. DNA of the CDR3: TGTGCCAGCAGTTTACGGGACAGATTAGAGACCCAGTCCTTC.

The sample holds a few counts of this clonotype. The chain employs TRBV11-2 and TRBJ1-1, with D tentatively TRBD1 (5 bases). V lost 6 bases to trimming and J lost 5 bases, with 13 bases between them. Germline V lookup: CDR1 SGHAT, CDR2 FQNNGV. The CDR3 has 13 residues. In DNA, the CDR3 is TGTGCCAGCAGGCCCGTGGGGGGGACTGAAGCTTTCTTT. This sequence encodes CASRPVGGTEAFF.

This clonotype has ten or more counts. The chain has TRBV28 and TRBJ2-7, with TRBD1 identical over 11 bases. Germline assignment: CDR1 MDHEN and CDR2 SYDVKM. This CDR3 contains 12 residues. Unmatched junction bases numbered 0, after V lost 8 bases and J lost 3 bases. The DNA for the CDR3 is TGTGCCAGCGGGACAGGGGGCTACGAGCAGTACGTC. Its translation: CASGTGGYEQYV.

This clonotype was seen a few times. The CDR3 DNA sequence: TGCGCCAGCAGCCAAGATTTGGGACAAAACACTGAAGCTTTCTTT. This codes for CASSQDLGQNTEAFF. The J gene is TRBJ1-1, the V gene TRBV4-1; D might be TRBD1 (6 bases). This CDR3 contains 15 residues. The V end was cut by 0 bases, the J end by 2 bases, with 10 bases between. Germline lookup yields CDR1 MGHRA and CDR2 YSYEKL.